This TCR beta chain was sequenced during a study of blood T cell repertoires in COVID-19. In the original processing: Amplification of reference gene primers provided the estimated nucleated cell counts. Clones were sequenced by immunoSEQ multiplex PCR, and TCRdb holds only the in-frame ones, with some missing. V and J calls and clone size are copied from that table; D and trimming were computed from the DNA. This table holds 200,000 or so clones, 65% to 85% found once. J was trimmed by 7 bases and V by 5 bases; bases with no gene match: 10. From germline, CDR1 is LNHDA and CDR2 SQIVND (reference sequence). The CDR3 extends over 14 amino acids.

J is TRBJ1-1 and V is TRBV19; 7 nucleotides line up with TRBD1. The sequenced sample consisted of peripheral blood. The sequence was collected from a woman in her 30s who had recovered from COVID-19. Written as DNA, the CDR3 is TGTGCCAGTAGTGCTCCTTCGACAGGGAGTGAAGCTTTCTTT. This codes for CASSAPSTGSEAFF.